The 7 T cell receptor beta chains below come from one sample, sequenced in a study of STAT5B mutations in CD4+ large granular lymphocyte leukemia. The protocol was immunoSEQ multiplex PCR, while the TCRdb copy is restricted to in-frame clones and leaves out a portion. The data contain just over 40,000 clones, approximately 84% of them singletons. The sequenced sample was CD4+ T cells from blood buffy coats. These receptors originate from a human donor in good health.

The rearrangement uses TRBV2 and TRBJ1-4; no firm D call. This CDR3 comprises 16 residues. Germline assignment: CDR1 SNHLY and CDR2 FYNNEI. Trimming removed 4 bases at V and 3 bases at J, with 15 bases between. The CDR3 DNA follows: TGTGCCAGCAGTGGGCCCGAACAGTATTCTAATGAAAAACTGTTTTTT. This gives the protein CASSGPEQYSNEKLFF. Full variable domain (rest looked up from reference TRBV2 and TRBJ1-4): EPEVTQTPSHQVTQMGQEVILRCVPISNHLYFYWYRQILGQKVEFLVSFYNNEISEKSEIFDDQFSVERPDGSNFTLKIRSTKLEDSAMYFCASSGPEQYSNEKLFFGSGTQLSVL.

The V and J genes are TRBV7-2 and TRBJ1-3; D is uncertain. Between the trimmed V and J ends, which lost 3 bases and 1 base, there was a span of 7 bases. Looked up from germline, CDR1 is SGHTA and CDR2 is FQGNSA. There are 14 residues in the CDR3. CDR3 sequence reads: CASSFWGSGNTIYF. CDR3 coding DNA: TGTGCCAGCAGCTTTTGGGGTTCTGGAAACACCATATATTTT.

The rearrangement uses TRBV7-9 and TRBJ1-2, with 7 nucleotides matching TRBD1. Unmatched junction bases numbered 3, after V lost 1 base and J lost 4 bases. The germline V gene has CDR1 SEHNR and CDR2 FQNEAQ (reference sequence). CDR3 length: 14 amino acids. CDR3 nucleotides: TGTGCCAGCAGCTTAGGAGGGGACAGCTATGGCTACACCTTC. Amino acid sequence: CASSLGGDSYGYTF.

The rearrangement links TRBV28 to TRBJ2-5; possibly TRBD2 for D (7 bases). Germline loops: CDR1 MDHEN, CDR2 SYDVKM. The CDR3 contains 13 residues. The ends were cut back, 7 bases at V and 5 bases at J, with 14 bases in the middle. This CDR3 is CASNSGGRETQYF. In nucleotides, the CDR3 is TGTGCCAGCAACTCGGGGGGCCGCGAGACCCAGTACTTC.

V usage is TRBV18 and J usage is TRBJ1-4; TRBD1 aligns across 7 bases. The CDR3 has 15 amino acids. Germline lookup yields CDR1 KGHSH and CDR2 LQKENI. V lost 4 bases and J lost 2; bases outside the gene matches: 4. The CDR3 DNA sequence: TGTGCCAGCTCACGGGGACAGCCCACTAATGAAAAACTGTTTTTT. Encoded protein: CASSRGQPTNEKLFF.

The count of this clone is one. The V gene is TRBV16, the J gene TRBJ1-5; no firm D call. The CDR3 covers 15 residues. The ends were cut back, 2 bases at V and 0 bases at J, with 8 bases in the middle. CDR1 and CDR2 from the germline V gene are KGHSY and FQNENV. The CDR3: CASSQGLNSNQPQHF. The CDR3 bases are TGTGCCAGCAGCCAAGGGTTGAATAGCAATCAGCCCCAGCATTTT.

The J gene is TRBJ2-3, the V gene TRBV11-3; D gene unclear. Germline loops: CDR1 SGHNT, CDR2 YENEEA. The CDR3 loop spans 12 amino acids. The germline V and J ends were trimmed by 4 bases and 5 bases, with 7 bases remaining between them. DNA of the CDR3: TGTGCCAGCAGCTCCGACCGAGATACGCAGTATTTT. Translated: CASSSDRDTQYF.